Below are 2 T cell receptor beta chains sequenced from a single sample in a study of cytomegalovirus exposure and HLA in healthy donors. With 60 Vbeta and 13 Jbeta primers, the PCR was carried out. Assay used: immunoSEQ multiplex PCR; TCRdb lists only in-frame clones, some missing. The sample includes about 130,000 clones, roughly 80% seen only once; the top ten take 1.5% to 1.9%. Sequences were obtained from PBMCs. These receptor sequences come from a middle-aged man in good health and CMV-seronegative.

The chain links TRBV7-6 to TRBJ2-3; D is undetermined. The CDR3 extends over 14 amino acids. The V end was cut by 6 bases, the J end by 0 bases, with 10 bases between. CDR1 and CDR2 from the germline V gene are SGHVS and FNYEAQ. CDR3 sequence: CASSGETSTDTQYF. In nucleotides, the CDR3 is TGTGCCAGCAGTGGCGAGACTAGCACAGATACGCAGTATTTT. The whole variable domain, remainder taken from reference TRBV7-6 and TRBJ2-3, is GAGVSQSPRYKVTKRGQDVALRCDPISGHVSLYWYRQALGQGPEFLTYFNYEAQQDKSGLPNDRFSAERPEGSISTLTIQRTEQRDSAMYRCASSGETSTDTQYFGPGTRLTVL.

The V gene is TRBV11-2, the J gene TRBJ2-3; 8 nucleotides line up with TRBD2. V gave up 1 base and J gave up 5 bases; unmatched junction bases: 5. CDR3 size: 15 residues. The germline V gene encodes CDR1 SGHAT and CDR2 FQNNGV. CDR3 DNA: TGTGCCAGCAGCTTAGCGCGGGGGGCATTAGATACGCAGTATTTT. It codes for CASSLARGALDTQYF.